This TCR beta chain came from a study of identical twins. Study-wide findings and caveats: Twins' surplus sharing was weaker for beta out-of-frame sequences. Memory repertoires showed no such pattern, whereas abundant cord blood beta clonotypes carried fewer insertions.

This clonotype was picked up a small number of times. The antigen remains unidentified. TCRdb reanalysed the 5' RACE reads using MiXCR and keeps one entry per CDR3 protein. The data show around 220,000 distinct CDR3 sequences, over 13% seen once. The germline V gene has CDR1 GTSNPN and CDR2 SVGIG (reference sequence). V was cut by 5 bases and J by 3 bases, with 10 bases left in between. CDR3 size: 12 residues. This chain connects TRBV30 to TRBJ1-2; D remains unclear. The receptor comes from a woman in her late teens or twenties in good health. The sequencing input was memory (CD45RO+) T cells sorted from blood. The CDR3 sequence is CAWAGRYYGYTF. The CDR3 bases are TGTGCCTGGGCCGGGAGATACTATGGCTACACCTTC.